This TCR beta chain comes out of a study of cytomegalovirus exposure and HLA in healthy donors. Study-wide results and limits: There were about 160 TCR beta chains listed as cytomegalovirus-associated. TCR beta sequences numbering 15,000 to 20,000 were associated with HLA alleles at 0.05 false discovery rate in a later analysis. Reportedly, HLA-A and HLA-B alleles of most subjects were accurately predicted from TCR beta.

The PCR made use of 60 Vbeta and 13 Jbeta primers. Profiled with immunoSEQ multiplex PCR; TCRdb holds only in-frame clones, not every one. This sample has 65,000 to 75,000 clones, with about 74% found just once. In the case of this clone: Its antigen is currently unknown.

This CDR3 is built from 13 residues. Per germline, CDR1 SEHNR and CDR2 FQNEAQ (reference sequence). Trimming stripped 10 bases from V and 4 bases from J, with 16 bases between. This sequence joins TRBV7-9 and TRBJ1-1; the D gene is possibly TRBD1 (6 bases). The sequence was obtained from a woman aged 55-70 years in good health and CMV-seropositive. Material for sequencing was PBMCs. The CDR3 DNA follows: TGTGCCACTTCAACAGGGTGGAGCACTGAAGCTTTCTTT. Its translation: CATSTGWSTEAFF.